Presented here are 9 T cell receptor beta chains from one specimen sequenced in a study of immune cell composition in non-small cell lung cancer. Normal lung sampling was at least 3 cm from the tumour, as distant as possible. Clones were sequenced by immunoSEQ multiplex PCR, and TCRdb holds only the in-frame ones, with some missing. Altogether 7,500 to 9,000 clones are present, about 72% being singletons, with the ten largest covering about 13%. Sequencing input: non-adjacent lung tissue. The origin of the receptors is a human donor with non-small cell lung cancer.

The chain uses TRBV2 and TRBJ2-3; 7 nucleotides agree with TRBD1. The length of the CDR3 is 13 residues. The germline V gene encodes CDR1 SNHLY and CDR2 FYNNEI. J gave up 4 bases and V 6 bases, and 4 bases lay outside the gene matches. The CDR3 sequence is CASSTGAADTQYF. The CDR3, as DNA: TGTGCCAGCAGCACAGGGGCGGCAGATACGCAGTATTTT.

CDR3 coding DNA: TGTGCCAGCAGCTTTGGGGAGGGTGGCACTGAAGCTTTCTTT. Translated, it gives CASSFGEGGTEAFF. V gene TRBV11-2 combines with J gene TRBJ1-1; D gene uncertain. The V gene lost 3 bases and the J gene lost 4 bases, with 12 bases spanning the gap. Per germline, CDR1 SGHAT and CDR2 FQNNGV. The CDR3 spans 14 residues.

V usage is TRBV6-5 and J usage is TRBJ2-7; the D is unclear. The CDR3 spans 13 residues. V was clipped by 0 bases and J by 4 bases, with 7 bases between them. Germline V lookup: CDR1 MNHEY, CDR2 SVGAGI. In nucleotides, the CDR3 is TGTGCCAGCAGTTACTCTCCTATTTACGAGCAGTACTTC. Translated: CASSYSPIYEQYF.

This rearrangement joins TRBV6-5 to TRBJ1-6; TRBD1 agrees at 7 bases. The CDR3 has 14 residues. The ends lost 6 bases at V and 7 bases at J; junction bases unmatched: 6. CDR1 MNHEY and CDR2 SVGAGI come from the germline V gene. CDR3 sequence (DNA): TGTGCCAGCAGCAACAGACAGGGCAATTCACCCCTCCACTTT. It yields the protein CASSNRQGNSPLHF.

The rearrangement joins TRBV2 to TRBJ1-4; D is perhaps TRBD1 (6 bases). V was cut by 2 bases and J by 10 bases, with 11 bases left in between. Germline V gene sequence: CDR1 SNHLY, CDR2 FYNNEI. This CDR3 spans 13 amino acids. The CDR3 loop is CASSESGAGKLFF. CDR3 nucleotides: TGTGCCAGCAGTGAATCAGGGGCGGGAAAACTGTTTTTT.

This sequence joins TRBV7-3 and TRBJ2-6; D unclear. Germline V CDR1 and CDR2: SGHTA, FQGTGA. The CDR3 sequence is 14 residues long. V lost 3 bases and J 0 bases, leaving 3 bases between the germline ends. The CDR3 spells CASSFLSGANVLTF. CDR3 nucleotides: TGTGCCAGCAGCTTTCTCTCTGGGGCCAACGTCCTGACTTTC.

This clone appeared once. V usage is TRBV7-3 and J usage is TRBJ2-3; D unresolved. Germline V lookup: CDR1 SGHTA, CDR2 FQGTGA. The V end lost 6 bases, the J end lost 4 bases, and 5 bases lay between the germline ends. CDR3 length equals 11 residues. CDR3 in amino acids: CASSNSDTQYF. As DNA, the CDR3 is TGTGCCAGCAGTAACTCAGATACGCAGTATTTT. The variable domain in full, with the rest retrieved from reference TRBV7-3 and TRBJ2-3, is GAGVSQTPSNKVTEKGKYVELRCDPISGHTALYWYRQSLGQGPEFLIYFQGTGAADDSGLPNDRFFAVRPEGSVSTLKIQRTERGDSAVYLCASSNSDTQYFGPGTRLTVL.

The V gene is TRBV25-1, the J gene TRBJ2-2; D is tentatively TRBD1 or TRBD2 (5 bases each). CDR1 is MGHDK and CDR2 is SYGVNS in the germline V gene. V was clipped by 5 bases and J by 1 base, with 17 bases between them. This CDR3 contains 17 residues. The CDR3 DNA sequence: TGTGCCAGCAGTATTGGGGTGGGGGATCGGAACACCGGGGAGCTGTTTTTT. Protein sequence: CASSIGVGDRNTGELFF.

The chain couples TRBV28 to TRBJ2-7, with D possibly being TRBD2 (7 bases). Trimming stripped 4 bases from V and 4 bases from J, with 20 bases between. The CDR3 runs to 16 residues. Germline CDR1 MDHEN, CDR2 SYDVKM. The CDR3: CASSSGGGRGSYEQYF. The CDR3 DNA is TGTGCCAGCAGTTCCGGCGGGGGCCGGGGGTCGTACGAGCAGTACTTC.